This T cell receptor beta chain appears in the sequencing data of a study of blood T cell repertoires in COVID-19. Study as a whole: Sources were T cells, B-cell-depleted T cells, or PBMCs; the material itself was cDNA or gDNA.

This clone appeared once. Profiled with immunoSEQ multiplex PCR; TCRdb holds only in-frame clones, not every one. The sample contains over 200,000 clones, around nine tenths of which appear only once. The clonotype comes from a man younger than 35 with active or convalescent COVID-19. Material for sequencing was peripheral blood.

CDR3: CASSLTQGHSYNEQFF. CDR3 in DNA: TGTGCCAGCAGCCTAACCCAGGGACACTCCTACAATGAGCAGTTCTTC. The rearrangement joins TRBV13 to TRBJ2-1; maybe TRBD1 (6 bases). This CDR3 is built from 16 residues. Trimming left V 5 bases short and J 0 bases short, with 14 bases between. Germline loops: CDR1 PRHDT, CDR2 FYEKMQ (reference sequence).